These 12 T cell receptor beta chains came from one sample sequenced in a study of blood T cell repertoires in COVID-19. Data came from immunoSEQ multiplex PCR; TCRdb stores just in-frame clones and leaves some out. The sample lists 74,000 or so clones, 80% to 90% seen once, with roughly 7.6% in the top ten. The sequencing input was peripheral blood. The receptors were gathered from a man in his fifties with active COVID-19.

The chain joins TRBV11-2 to TRBJ2-3; D is perhaps TRBD1 (6 bases). V lost 0 bases and J lost 2, with 21 bases in between. The CDR3 runs to 19 residues. Germline lookup yields CDR1 SGHAT and CDR2 FQNNGV. CDR3 region: CASSLDQGKTRTLTDTQYF. In DNA form, the CDR3 reads TGTGCCAGCAGCTTAGATCAGGGGAAGACAAGGACTCTCACAGATACGCAGTATTTT.

This clone appeared a single time. J is TRBJ2-1 and V is TRBV6-5; 11 nucleotides agree with TRBD2. V lost 4 bases, J lost 4 bases, and 6 bases stayed unmatched. From germline, CDR1 is MNHEY and CDR2 SVGAGI. The CDR3 covers 16 residues. The CDR3, as DNA: TGTGCCAGCAGTTCTAGACTAGCGGGGACTTACAATGAGCAGTTCTTC. Amino acid sequence: CASSSRLAGTYNEQFF.

The chain recombines TRBV12-3 or TRBV12-4 with TRBJ1-2, with D possibly matching TRBD1 (6 bases). The V end was cut by 7 bases, the J end by 3 bases, with 9 bases between. The CDR3 runs 12 residues. CDR3 loop: CASNAGDYGYTF. For the CDR3, the DNA is TGTGCCAGCAATGCAGGGGACTATGGCTACACCTTC.

The chain employs TRBV27 and TRBJ2-7, with 13 bases matching TRBD2. The CDR3 runs to 18 residues. Germline V gene lookup returns CDR1 MNHEY and CDR2 SMNVEV (reference sequence). V lost 5 bases to trimming and J lost 2 bases; unmatched junction nucleotides: 12. Here the CDR3 DNA reads TGTGCCAGCAGTCCCCGGCCGGGGACTAGCGGGGATACCTACGAGCAGTACTTC. Protein sequence: CASSPRPGTSGDTYEQYF.

This clone was observed a few times. The chain joins TRBV15 to TRBJ1-2; D might be TRBD1 (5 bases). CDR1 is LNHNV and CDR2 is YYDKDF in the germline V gene (reference sequence). Trimming took 0 bases from V and 2 from J, leaving 16 bases between them. This CDR3 comprises 17 residues. CDR3 sequence (DNA): TGTGCCACCAGCAGAGAGGGACTCCGAAGGGGCAACTATGGCTACACCTTC. It translates to CATSREGLRRGNYGYTF. The whole variable domain, remainder taken from reference TRBV15 and TRBJ1-2, is DAMVIQNPRYQVTQFGKPVTLSCSQTLNHNVMYWYQQKSSQAPKLLFHYYDKDFNNEADTPDNFQSRRPNTSFCFLDIRSPGLGDTAMYLCATSREGLRRGNYGYTFGSGTRLTVV.

As to this clone: Without the conserved terminal phenylalanine or tryptophan, this CDR3 likely stems from a read error. The DNA is left out, because the CDR3 cannot be placed on it with certainty; the CDR3 is given as TCRdb lists it. This sequence joins TRBV6-6 and TRBJ1-6; TRBD1, the table's D call, was not compared with the DNA. Germline V gene data show CDR1 as MNHNY and CDR2 as SVGAGI (reference sequence). The CDR3 has 12 residues if both end residues are counted. The CDR3 region is CASSNPRSGTNI.

The rearrangement links TRBV18 to TRBJ2-1; TRBD2 matches 15 bases. In germline, CDR1 is KGHSH, CDR2 LQKENI. This CDR3 region has 16 residues. V lost 0 bases to trimming and J lost 10 bases; unmatched junction nucleotides: 4. As DNA, the CDR3 is TGTGCCAGCTCACCACCGGGACTAGCGGGGGGTCGGGAGCAGTTCTTC. It is translated as CASSPPGLAGGREQFF.

This chain uses TRBV27 with TRBJ2-7; D is undetermined. This CDR3 region has 14 residues. The V end was cut by 2 bases, the J end by 2 bases, with 10 bases between. Germline loops: CDR1 MNHEY, CDR2 SMNVEV (reference sequence). In DNA, the CDR3 is TGTGCCAGCAGTTTACGCCCCCTAACCTACGAGCAGTACTTC. Its translation is CASSLRPLTYEQYF.

The chain carries TRBV21-1 and TRBJ1-3; the D call in the table, TRBD1, was not verified against the DNA. TRBV21-1 is an annotated pseudogene. The CDR3 loop spans 18 amino acids. The DNA for the CDR3 is TGTGCCAGCAGCAAAGATTCGGTATGCAGACACTCTGGAAACACCATATATTTT. Protein product: CASSKDSVCRHSGNTIYF.

The chain links TRBV30 to TRBJ1-2, with 9 bases aligning to TRBD1. CDR3 length equals 12 residues. Germline CDR1 GTSNPN, CDR2 SVGIG (reference sequence). V gave up 8 bases and J gave up 4 bases; unmatched junction bases: 5. CDR3 loop: CARDRAIYGYTF. CDR3 coding DNA: TGTGCCAGGGACAGGGCAATCTATGGCTACACCTTC.

V is TRBV7-2 and J is TRBJ2-2; TRBD1 is a possible D gene (6 bases). V was shortened by 3 bases and J by 0 bases, with 11 bases between the two germline ends. CDR3 length: 16 amino acids. From germline, CDR1 is SGHTA and CDR2 FQGNSA. The CDR3 is CASSFLGAANTGELFF. DNA of the CDR3: TGTGCCAGCAGCTTCTTGGGGGCAGCGAACACCGGGGAGCTGTTTTTT.

This clone was seen only once. The CDR3 coding sequence is TGTGCCAGCAGTTACTCGGGACAGGGGGCCTTCTACGAGCAGTACTTC. Its translation is CASSYSGQGAFYEQYF. The chain is built from TRBV6-5 and TRBJ2-7; 12 nucleotides agree with TRBD1. The CDR3 totals 16 residues. Germline CDR1 and CDR2: MNHEY and SVGAGI. V lost 0 bases and J lost 3; bases outside the gene matches: 3.